The present TCR beta chain was sequenced within a study of T cells in Graves' hyperthyroidism and ophthalmopathy. This CDR3 has 15 residues. In germline, CDR1 is LGHNA, CDR2 YSLEER. V shed 4 bases and J shed 3 bases, with 15 bases lying between them. 10 ml of fresh peripheral blood supplied the PBMCs. Authors of the study amplified TCR beta CDR3 regions from RNA transcripts. TCR CDR3 regions were first amplified by RT-PCR with HTBI primers. One entry per CDR3 protein, called by TCRdb with MiXCR from the multiplex PCR reads. Here the sample spans approximately 600,000 distinct CDR3 sequences, around 16% being singletons.

Sequencing was carried out using blood. This TCR came from a young woman with Graves' hyperthyroidism. V usage is TRBV4-3 and J usage is TRBJ1-2; tentative D call: TRBD1 (5 bases). CDR3 bases: TGCGCCAGCAGCCGGGGGAGGGGCCCATACTATGGCTACACCTTC. Its translation: CASSRGRGPYYGYTF.